This TCR beta chain was obtained from a study of T cells in women clearing cervical HPV infection. Study-wide findings and caveats: Combining TCR richness with V gene abundances gave roughly 0.88 AUC.

The data were produced by immunoSEQ multiplex PCR, yet TCRdb's version contains in-frame clones alone and is incomplete. The sample has 40,000 to 60,000 clones. As concerns this clone: The antigen is not known. The CDR3 goes on 3 residues after the read ends, and that part is filled in from the germline J gene.

Germline CDR1 reads SGHRS; CDR2 reads YFSETQ. Trimming removed 1 base from V and 0 bases from J; junction bases left unmatched: 5. The CDR3 totals 18 residues. The rearrangement joins TRBV5-1 to TRBJ2-1, with 12 bases fitting TRBD1. This TCR was sampled from a woman between 18 and 70 years old with a cervical HPV16 infection that either progressed to CIN3+ or cleared (not recorded which). Sequencing used blood buffy coat. The CDR3 loop is CASSLMGQGASSYNEQFF. Incomplete CDR3 DNA: TGCGCCAGCAGCTTGATGGGACAGGGGGCGAGCTCCTACAATGAG.